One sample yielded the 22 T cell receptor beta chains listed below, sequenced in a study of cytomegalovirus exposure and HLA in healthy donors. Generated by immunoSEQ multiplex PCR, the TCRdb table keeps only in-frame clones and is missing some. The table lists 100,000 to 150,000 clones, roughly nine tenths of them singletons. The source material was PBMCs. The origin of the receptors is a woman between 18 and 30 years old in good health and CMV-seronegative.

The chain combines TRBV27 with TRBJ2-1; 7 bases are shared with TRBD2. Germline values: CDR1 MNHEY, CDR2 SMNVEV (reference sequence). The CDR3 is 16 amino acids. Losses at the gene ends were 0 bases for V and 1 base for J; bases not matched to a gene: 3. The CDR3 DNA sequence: TGTGCCAGCAGTTTATCCCTCGGGAGGTCCTACAATGAGCAGTTCTTC. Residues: CASSLSLGRSYNEQFF.

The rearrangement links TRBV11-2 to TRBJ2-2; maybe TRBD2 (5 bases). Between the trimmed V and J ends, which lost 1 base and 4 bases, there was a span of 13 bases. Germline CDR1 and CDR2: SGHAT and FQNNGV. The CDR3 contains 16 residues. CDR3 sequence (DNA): TGTGCCAGCAGCTTAGCCGCGGGTGATTTCACCGGGGAGCTGTTTTTT. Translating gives CASSLAAGDFTGELFF.

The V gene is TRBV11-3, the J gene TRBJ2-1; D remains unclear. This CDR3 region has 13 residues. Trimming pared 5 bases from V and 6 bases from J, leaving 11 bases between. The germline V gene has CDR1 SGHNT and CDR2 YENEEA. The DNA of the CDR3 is TGTGCCAGCAGCAAACTGGAGAGCAATGAGCAGTTCTTC. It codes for CASSKLESNEQFF.

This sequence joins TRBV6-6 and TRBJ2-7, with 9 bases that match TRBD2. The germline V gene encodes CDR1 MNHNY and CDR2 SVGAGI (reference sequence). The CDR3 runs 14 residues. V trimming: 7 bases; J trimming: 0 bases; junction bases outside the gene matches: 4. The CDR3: CASTLAGRSYEQYF. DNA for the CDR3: TGTGCCAGCACCCTAGCGGGGCGCTCCTACGAGCAGTACTTC.

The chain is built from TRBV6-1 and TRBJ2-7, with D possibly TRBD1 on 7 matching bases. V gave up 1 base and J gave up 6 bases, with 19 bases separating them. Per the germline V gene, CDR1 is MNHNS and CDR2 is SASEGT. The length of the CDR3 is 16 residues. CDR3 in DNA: TGTGCCAGCAGTGAAGTAGTCACAGGCCAGGGGGGCGAGCAGTACTTC. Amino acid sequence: CASSEVVTGQGGEQYF.

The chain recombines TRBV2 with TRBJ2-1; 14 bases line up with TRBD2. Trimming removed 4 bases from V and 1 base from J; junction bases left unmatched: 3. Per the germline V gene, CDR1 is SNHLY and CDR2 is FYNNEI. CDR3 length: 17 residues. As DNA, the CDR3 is TGTGCCAGCAGTGGGACTAGCGGGGGGACTTCCTACAATGAGCAGTTCTTC. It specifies CASSGTSGGTSYNEQFF.

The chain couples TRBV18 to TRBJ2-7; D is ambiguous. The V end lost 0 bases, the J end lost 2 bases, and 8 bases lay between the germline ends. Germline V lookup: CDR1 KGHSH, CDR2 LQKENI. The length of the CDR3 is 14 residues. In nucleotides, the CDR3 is TGTGCCAGCTCACCACCGGGCTTTACCTACGAGCAGTACTTC. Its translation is CASSPPGFTYEQYF.

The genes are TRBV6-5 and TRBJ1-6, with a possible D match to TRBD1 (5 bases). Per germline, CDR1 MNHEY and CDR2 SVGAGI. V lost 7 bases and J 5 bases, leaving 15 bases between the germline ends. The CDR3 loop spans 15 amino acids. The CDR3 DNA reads TGTGCCAGCACCAGGGATACAGCTGATAATTCACCCCTCCACTTT. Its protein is CASTRDTADNSPLHF.

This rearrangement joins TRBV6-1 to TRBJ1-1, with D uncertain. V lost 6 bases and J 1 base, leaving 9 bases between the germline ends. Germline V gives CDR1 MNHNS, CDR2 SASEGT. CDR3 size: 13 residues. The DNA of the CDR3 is TGTGCCAGCAGGGATACAGAGAACACTGAAGCTTTCTTT. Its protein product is CASRDTENTEAFF.

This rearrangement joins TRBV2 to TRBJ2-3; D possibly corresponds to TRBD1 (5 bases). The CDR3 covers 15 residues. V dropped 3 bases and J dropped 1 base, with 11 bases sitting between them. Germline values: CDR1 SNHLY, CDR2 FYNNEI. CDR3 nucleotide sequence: TGTGCCAGCAGTGACAGGGTCGTTGGCACAGATACGCAGTATTTT. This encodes CASSDRVVGTDTQYF.

The CDR3 DNA sequence: TGTGCCAGCTCACCAAGGGAGGGAGAGACCCAGTACTTC. Its translation is CASSPREGETQYF. The chain joins TRBV18 to TRBJ2-5; TRBD2 agrees at 7 bases. Germline V gene lookup returns CDR1 KGHSH and CDR2 LQKENI. V was pared by 2 bases and J by 4 bases, with 1 base of the junction left unmatched. The CDR3 totals 13 residues.

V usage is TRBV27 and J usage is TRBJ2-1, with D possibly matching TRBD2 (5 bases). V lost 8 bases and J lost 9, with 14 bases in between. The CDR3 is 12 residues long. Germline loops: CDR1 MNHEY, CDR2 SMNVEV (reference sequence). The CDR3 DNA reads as TGTGCCAGCGAGGAGGTGTCGGGTGAGCAGTTCTTC. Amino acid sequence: CASEEVSGEQFF.

CDR3 protein: CASSAYRGSGNTIYF. The CDR3 nucleotides are TGTGCCAGCAGCGCATACAGGGGGTCTGGAAACACCATATATTTT. The chain combines TRBV14 with TRBJ1-3; the match to TRBD1 covers 8 bases. The CDR3 length is 15 residues. The germline gives CDR1 SGHDN, CDR2 FVKESK. V lost 5 bases and J lost 1; bases outside the gene matches: 4. The full variable domain, in which reference TRBV14 and TRBJ1-3 provide the parts outside the CDR3, is EAGVTQFPSHSVIEKGQTVTLRCDPISGHDNLYWYRRVMGKEIKFLLHFVKESKQDESGMPNNRFLAERTGGTYSTLKVQPAELEDSGVYFCASSAYRGSGNTIYFGEGSWLTVV.

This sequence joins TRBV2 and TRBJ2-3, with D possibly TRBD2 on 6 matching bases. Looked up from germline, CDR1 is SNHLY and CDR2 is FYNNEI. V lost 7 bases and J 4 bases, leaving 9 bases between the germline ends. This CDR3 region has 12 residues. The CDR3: CASMRGPDTQYF. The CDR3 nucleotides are TGTGCCAGCATGCGGGGCCCAGATACGCAGTATTTT. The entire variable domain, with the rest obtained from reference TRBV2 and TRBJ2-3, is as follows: EPEVTQTPSHQVTQMGQEVILRCVPISNHLYFYWYRQILGQKVEFLVSFYNNEISEKSEIFDDQFSVERPDGSNFTLKIRSTKLEDSAMYFCASMRGPDTQYFGPGTRLTVL.

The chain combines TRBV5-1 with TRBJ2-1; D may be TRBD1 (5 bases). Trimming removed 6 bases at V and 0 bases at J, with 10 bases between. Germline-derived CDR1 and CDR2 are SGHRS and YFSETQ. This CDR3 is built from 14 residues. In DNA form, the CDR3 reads TGCGCCAGCACCCAGGGTAACTCCTACAATGAGCAGTTCTTC. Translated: CASTQGNSYNEQFF.

CDR3 nucleotides: TGTGCCAGCACCGGACAGGGCAACAGCAATCAGCCCCAGCATTTT. It is translated as CASTGQGNSNQPQHF. The rearrangement links TRBV6-1 to TRBJ1-5, with TRBD1 matching 8 bases. The CDR3 has 15 amino acids. The junction had 6 bases not matched to a gene; V was cut back by 7 bases and J by 1 base. Germline CDR1 is MNHNS and CDR2 is SASEGT.

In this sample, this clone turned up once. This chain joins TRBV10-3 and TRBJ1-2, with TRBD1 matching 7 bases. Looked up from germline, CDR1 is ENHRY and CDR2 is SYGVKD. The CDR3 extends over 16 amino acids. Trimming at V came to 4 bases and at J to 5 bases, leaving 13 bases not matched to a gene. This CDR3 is CAISGNGAGGNYGYTF. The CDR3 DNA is TGTGCCATCAGTGGTAATGGGGCAGGGGGTAATTATGGCTACACCTTC.

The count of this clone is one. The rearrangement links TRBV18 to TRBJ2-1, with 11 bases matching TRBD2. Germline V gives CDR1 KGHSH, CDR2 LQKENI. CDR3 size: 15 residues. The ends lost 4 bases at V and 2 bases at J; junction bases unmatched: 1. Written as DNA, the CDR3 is TGTGCCAGCTCACAGACTAGCGGGGCCTACAATGAGCAGTTCTTC. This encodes CASSQTSGAYNEQFF.

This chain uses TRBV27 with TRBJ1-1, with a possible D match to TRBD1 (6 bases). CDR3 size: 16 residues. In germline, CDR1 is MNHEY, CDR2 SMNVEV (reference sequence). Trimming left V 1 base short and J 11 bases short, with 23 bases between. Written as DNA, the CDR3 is TGTGCCAGCAGTTTATTAACGACAGGCTCGTCTACGATGGCTTTCTTT. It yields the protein CASSLLTTGSSTMAFF.

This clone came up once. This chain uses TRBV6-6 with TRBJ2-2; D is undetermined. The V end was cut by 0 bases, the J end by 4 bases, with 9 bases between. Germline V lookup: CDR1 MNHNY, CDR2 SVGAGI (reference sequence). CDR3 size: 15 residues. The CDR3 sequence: CASSYSNRVTGELFF. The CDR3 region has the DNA TGTGCCAGCAGTTACTCAAACCGGGTCACCGGGGAGCTGTTTTTT.

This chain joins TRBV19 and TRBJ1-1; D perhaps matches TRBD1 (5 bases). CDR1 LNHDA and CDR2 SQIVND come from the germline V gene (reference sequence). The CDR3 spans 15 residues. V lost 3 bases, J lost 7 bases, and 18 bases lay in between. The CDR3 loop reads CASSMLGGGPDEAFF. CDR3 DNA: TGTGCCAGTAGTATGTTGGGGGGAGGCCCCGATGAAGCTTTCTTT. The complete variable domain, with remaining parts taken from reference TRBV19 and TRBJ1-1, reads DGGITQSPKYLFRKEGQNVTLSCEQNLNHDAMYWYRQDPGQGLRLIYYSQIVNDFQKGDIAEGYSVSREKKESFPLTVTSAQKNPTAFYLCASSMLGGGPDEAFFGQGTRLTVV.

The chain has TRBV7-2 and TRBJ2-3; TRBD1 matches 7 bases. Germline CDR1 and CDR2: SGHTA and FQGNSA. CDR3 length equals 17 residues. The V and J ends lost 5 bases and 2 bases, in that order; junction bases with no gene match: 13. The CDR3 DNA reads TGTGCCAGCAGCCAAGTTCCCAGGGGGTTCGCCACAGATACGCAGTATTTT. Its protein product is CASSQVPRGFATDTQYF.